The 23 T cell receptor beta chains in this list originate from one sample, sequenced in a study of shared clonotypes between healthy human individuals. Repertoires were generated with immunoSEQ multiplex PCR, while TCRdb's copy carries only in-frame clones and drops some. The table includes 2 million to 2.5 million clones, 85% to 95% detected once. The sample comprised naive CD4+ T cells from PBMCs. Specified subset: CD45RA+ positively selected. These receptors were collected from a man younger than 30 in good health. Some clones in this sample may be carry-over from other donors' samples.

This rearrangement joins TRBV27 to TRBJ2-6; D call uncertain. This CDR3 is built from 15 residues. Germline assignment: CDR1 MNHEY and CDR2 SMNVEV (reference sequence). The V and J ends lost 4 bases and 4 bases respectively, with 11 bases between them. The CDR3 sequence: CASSWAFVGANVLTF. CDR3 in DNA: TGTGCCAGCAGTTGGGCTTTTGTGGGGGCCAACGTCCTGACTTTC.

The CDR3 protein is CASSYWGGSTEAFF. The CDR3 DNA sequence: TGTGCCAGCAGCTACTGGGGGGGAAGCACTGAAGCTTTCTTT. V usage is TRBV5-6 and J usage is TRBJ1-1, with a possible D match to TRBD1 (5 bases). Trimming took 3 bases from V and 4 from J, leaving 13 bases between them. Per the germline V gene, CDR1 is SGHDT and CDR2 is YYEEEE. The CDR3 sequence is 14 residues long.

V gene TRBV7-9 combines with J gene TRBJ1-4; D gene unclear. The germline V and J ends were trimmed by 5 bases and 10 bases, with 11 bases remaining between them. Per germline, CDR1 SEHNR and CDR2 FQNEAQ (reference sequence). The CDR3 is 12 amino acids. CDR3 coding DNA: TGTGCCAGCAGCGGGAGTTCAGGAAAACTGTTTTTT. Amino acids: CASSGSSGKLFF.

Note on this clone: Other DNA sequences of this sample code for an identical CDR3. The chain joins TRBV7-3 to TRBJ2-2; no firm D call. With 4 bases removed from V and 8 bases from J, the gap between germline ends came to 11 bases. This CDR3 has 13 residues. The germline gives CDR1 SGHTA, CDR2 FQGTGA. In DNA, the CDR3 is TGTGCCAGCAGCTCAACCCCACCGGGGGAGCTGTTTTTT. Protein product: CASSSTPPGELFF.

CDR3 region: CASSHASNTQYF. The CDR3 nucleotides are TGTGCCAGCAGCCACGCCAGTAATACGCAGTATTTT. The rearrangement joins TRBV11-3 to TRBJ2-3; D gene ambiguous. CDR1 and CDR2 from the germline V gene are SGHNT and YENEEA. The V gene lost 5 bases and the J gene lost 7 bases, with 10 bases spanning the gap. CDR3 length: 12 residues.

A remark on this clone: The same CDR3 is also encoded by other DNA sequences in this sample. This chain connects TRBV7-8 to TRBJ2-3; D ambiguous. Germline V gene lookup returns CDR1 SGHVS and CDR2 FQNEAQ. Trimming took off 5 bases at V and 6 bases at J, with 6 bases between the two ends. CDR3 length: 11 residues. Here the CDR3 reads CASSRIDTQYF. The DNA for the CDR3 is TGTGCCAGCAGCCGGATCGATACGCAGTATTTT.

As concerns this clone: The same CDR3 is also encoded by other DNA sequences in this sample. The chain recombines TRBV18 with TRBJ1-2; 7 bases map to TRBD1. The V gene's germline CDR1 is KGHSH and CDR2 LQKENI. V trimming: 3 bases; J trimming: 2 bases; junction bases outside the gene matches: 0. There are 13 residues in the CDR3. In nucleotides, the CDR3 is TGTGCCAGCTCACCGGACAGGAACTATGGCTACACCTTC. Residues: CASSPDRNYGYTF.

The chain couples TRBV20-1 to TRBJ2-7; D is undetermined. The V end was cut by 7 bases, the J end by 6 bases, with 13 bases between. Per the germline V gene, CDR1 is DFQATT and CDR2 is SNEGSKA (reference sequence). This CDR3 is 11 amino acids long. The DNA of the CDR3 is TGCAGTGGGGATATGCGGCTCGAGCAGTACTTC. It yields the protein CSGDMRLEQYF.

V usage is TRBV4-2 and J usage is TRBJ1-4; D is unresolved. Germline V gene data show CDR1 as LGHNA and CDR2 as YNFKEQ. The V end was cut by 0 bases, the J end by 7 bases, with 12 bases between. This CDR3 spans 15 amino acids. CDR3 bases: TGTGCCAGCAGCCAAGATGTTATAAGGATTGAAAAACTGTTTTTT. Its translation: CASSQDVIRIEKLFF.

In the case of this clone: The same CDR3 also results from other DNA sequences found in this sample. The CDR3 nucleotides are TGTGCCAGCAGCGGGGACAGCTACGAGCAGTACTTC. It specifies CASSGDSYEQYF. J is TRBJ2-7 and V is TRBV2; 7 bases line up with TRBD1. This CDR3 has 12 amino acids. V shed 6 bases, J shed 3 bases, and the junction held 2 bases outside the gene matches. Germline V gives CDR1 SNHLY, CDR2 FYNNEI. The full variable domain, in which reference TRBV2 and TRBJ2-7 provide the parts outside the CDR3, is EPEVTQTPSHQVTQMGQEVILRCVPISNHLYFYWYRQILGQKVEFLVSFYNNEISEKSEIFDDQFSVERPDGSNFTLKIRSTKLEDSAMYFCASSGDSYEQYFGPGTRLTVT.

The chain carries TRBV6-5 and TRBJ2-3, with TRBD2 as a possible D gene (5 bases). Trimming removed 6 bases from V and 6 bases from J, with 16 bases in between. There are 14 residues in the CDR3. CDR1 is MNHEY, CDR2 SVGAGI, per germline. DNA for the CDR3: TGTGCCAGCAGACGAACTAGGGCCGGGGATACGCAGTATTTT. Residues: CASRRTRAGDTQYF.

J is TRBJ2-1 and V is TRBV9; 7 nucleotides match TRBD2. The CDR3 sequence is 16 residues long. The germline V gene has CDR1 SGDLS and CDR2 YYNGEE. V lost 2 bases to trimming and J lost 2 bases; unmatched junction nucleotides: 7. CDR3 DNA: TGTGCCAGCAGCGTCCAAGAGAGCGGGACCTACAATGAGCAGTTCTTC. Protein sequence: CASSVQESGTYNEQFF.

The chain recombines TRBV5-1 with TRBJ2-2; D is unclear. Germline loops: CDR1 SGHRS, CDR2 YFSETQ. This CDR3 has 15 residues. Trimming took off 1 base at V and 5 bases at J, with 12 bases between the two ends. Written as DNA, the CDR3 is TGCGCCAGCAGCTTGCGCGTTCCCATAACCGGGGAGCTGTTTTTT. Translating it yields CASSLRVPITGELFF.

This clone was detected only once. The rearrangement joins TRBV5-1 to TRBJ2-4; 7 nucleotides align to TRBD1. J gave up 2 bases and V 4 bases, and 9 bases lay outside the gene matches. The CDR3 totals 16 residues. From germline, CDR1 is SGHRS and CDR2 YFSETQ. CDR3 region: CASSPDRDSPKNIQYF. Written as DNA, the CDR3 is TGCGCCAGCAGCCCTGACAGGGATTCACCCAAAAACATTCAGTACTTC.

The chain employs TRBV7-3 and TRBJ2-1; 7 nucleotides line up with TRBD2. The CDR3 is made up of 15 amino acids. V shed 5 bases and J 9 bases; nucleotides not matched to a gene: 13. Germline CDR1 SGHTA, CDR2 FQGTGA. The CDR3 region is CASSPRRIAGPEQFF. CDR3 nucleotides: TGTGCCAGCAGCCCCCGGAGAATAGCGGGCCCTGAGCAGTTCTTC.

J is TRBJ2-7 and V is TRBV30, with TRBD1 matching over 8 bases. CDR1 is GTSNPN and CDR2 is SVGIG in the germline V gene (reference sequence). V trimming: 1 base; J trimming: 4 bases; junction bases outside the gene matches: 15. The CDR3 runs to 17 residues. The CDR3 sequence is CAWSAHLGQGRGYEQYF. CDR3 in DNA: TGTGCCTGGAGTGCTCACCTCGGACAGGGAAGAGGGTACGAGCAGTACTTC.

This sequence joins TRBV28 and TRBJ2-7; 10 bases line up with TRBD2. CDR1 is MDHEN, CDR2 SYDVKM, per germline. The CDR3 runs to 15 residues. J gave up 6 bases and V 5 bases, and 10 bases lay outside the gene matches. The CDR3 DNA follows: TGTGCCAGCAGTCCCCCCGGGATAGCGGGAGGCGAGCAGTACTTC. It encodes CASSPPGIAGGEQYF.

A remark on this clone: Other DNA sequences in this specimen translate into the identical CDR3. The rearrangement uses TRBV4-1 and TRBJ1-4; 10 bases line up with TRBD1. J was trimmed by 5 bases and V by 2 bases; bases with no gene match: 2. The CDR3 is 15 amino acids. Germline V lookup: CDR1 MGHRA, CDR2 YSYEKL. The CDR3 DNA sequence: TGCGCCAGCAGCCAACCGGGACAGGGGAATGAAAAACTGTTTTTT. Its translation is CASSQPGQGNEKLFF.

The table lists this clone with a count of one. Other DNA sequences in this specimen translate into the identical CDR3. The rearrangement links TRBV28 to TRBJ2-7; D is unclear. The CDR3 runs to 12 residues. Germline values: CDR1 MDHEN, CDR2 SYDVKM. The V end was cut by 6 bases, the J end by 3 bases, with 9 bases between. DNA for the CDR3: TGTGCCAGCAGGGCCGGGTTCTACGAGCAGTACTTC. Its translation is CASRAGFYEQYF.

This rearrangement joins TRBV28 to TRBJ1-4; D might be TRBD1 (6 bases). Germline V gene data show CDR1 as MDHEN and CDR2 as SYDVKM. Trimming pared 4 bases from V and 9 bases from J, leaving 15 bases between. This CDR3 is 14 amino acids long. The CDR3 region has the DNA TGTGCCAGCAGTTCGGGTGGGACATTCAAAAAACTGTTTTTT. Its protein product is CASSSGGTFKKLFF.

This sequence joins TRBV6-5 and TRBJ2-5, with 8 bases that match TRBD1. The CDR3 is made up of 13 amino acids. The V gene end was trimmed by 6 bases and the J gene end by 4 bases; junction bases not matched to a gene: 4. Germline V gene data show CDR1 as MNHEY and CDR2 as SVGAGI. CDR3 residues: CASRAGGRETQYF. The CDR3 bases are TGTGCCAGCAGGGCAGGGGGCCGAGAGACCCAGTACTTC.

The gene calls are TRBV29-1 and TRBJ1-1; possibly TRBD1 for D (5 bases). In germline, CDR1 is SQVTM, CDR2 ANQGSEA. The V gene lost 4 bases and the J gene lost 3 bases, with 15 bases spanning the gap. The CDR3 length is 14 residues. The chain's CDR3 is CSVASGTGYTEAFF. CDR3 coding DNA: TGCAGCGTTGCATCCGGGACGGGGTACACTGAAGCTTTCTTT.

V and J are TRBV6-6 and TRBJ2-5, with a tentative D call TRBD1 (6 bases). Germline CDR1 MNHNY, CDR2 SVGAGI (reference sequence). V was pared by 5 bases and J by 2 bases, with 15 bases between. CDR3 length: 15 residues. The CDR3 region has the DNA TGTGCCAGCAGTAAGGTCCCAGACAGGCAAGAGACCCAGTACTTC. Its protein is CASSKVPDRQETQYF.